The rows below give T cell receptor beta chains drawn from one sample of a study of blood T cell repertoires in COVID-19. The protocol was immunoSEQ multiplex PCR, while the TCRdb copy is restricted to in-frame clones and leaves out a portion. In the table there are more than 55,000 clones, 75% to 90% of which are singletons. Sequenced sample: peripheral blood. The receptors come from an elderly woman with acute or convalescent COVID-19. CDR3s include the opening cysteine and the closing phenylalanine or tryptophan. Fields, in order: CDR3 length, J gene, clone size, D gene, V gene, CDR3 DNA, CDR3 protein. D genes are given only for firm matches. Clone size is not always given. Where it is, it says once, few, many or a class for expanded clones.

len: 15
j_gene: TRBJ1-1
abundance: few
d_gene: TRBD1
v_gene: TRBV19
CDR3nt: TGTGCCAGTAGTATATCGACAGGGTTCAGCCCTGAAGCTTTCTTT
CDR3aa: CASSISTGFSPEAFF

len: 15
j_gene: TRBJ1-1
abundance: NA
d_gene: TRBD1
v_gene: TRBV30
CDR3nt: TGTGCCTGGAGTACCGGGACAGGGGCTTGGGCTGAAGCTTTCTTT
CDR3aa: CAWSTGTGAWAEAFF

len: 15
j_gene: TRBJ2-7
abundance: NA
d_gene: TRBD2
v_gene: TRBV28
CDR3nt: TGTGCCAGCAGTCCAACTAGCGGTGTCTCCTACGAGCAGTACTTC
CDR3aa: CASSPTSGVSYEQYF

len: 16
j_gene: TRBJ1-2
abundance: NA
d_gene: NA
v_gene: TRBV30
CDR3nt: TGTGCCTGGAGTGTTACGACAGCGACCCCCCTCTATGGCTACACCTTC
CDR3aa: CAWSVTTATPLYGYTF

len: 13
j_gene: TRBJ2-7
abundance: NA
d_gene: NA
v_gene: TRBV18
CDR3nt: TGTGCCAGCTCACCAGGGAGCTCCTACGAGCAGTACTTC
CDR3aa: CASSPGSSYEQYF

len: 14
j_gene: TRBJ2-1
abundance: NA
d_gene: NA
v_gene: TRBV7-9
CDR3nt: TGTGCCAGCAGCTTATCGGGGTTGTGGGGTGAGCAGTTCTTC
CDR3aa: CASSLSGLWGEQFF

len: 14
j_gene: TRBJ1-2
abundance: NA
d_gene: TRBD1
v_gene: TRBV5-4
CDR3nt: TGTGCCAGCACCCATTCACAGGGGTACTATGGCTACACCTTC
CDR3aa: CASTHSQGYYGYTF

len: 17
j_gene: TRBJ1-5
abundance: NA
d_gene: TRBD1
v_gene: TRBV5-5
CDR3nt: TGTGCCAGCAGCTTAGGGCGGCACAGGGGTGGCAATCAGCCCCAGCATTTT
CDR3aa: CASSLGRHRGGNQPQHF

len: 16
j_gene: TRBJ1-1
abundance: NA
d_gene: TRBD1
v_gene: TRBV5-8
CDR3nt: TGTGCCAGCAGCCGTTACAGGGGCGGCATGAACACTGAAGCTTTCTTT
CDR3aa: CASSRYRGGMNTEAFF

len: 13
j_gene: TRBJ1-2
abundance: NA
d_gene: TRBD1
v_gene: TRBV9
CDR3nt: TGTGCCAGCAGCGTTACAGGGGACTATGGCTACACCTTC
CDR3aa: CASSVTGDYGYTF

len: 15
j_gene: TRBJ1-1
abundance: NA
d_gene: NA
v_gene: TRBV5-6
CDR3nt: TGTGCCAGCAGCTTGTCTCCGCGCAAGAACACTGAAGCTTTCTTT
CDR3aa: CASSLSPRKNTEAFF

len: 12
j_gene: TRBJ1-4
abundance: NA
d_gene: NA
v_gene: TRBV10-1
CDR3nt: TGCGCCGACGTGGGGGCCAAGGAAAAACTGTTTTTT
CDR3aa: CADVGAKEKLFF

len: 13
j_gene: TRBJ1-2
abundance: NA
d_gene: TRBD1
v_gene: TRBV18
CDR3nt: TGTGCCAGCTCACCGGACAGGGACTATGGCTACACCTTC
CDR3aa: CASSPDRDYGYTF

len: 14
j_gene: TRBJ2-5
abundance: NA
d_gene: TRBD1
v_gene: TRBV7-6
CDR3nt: TGTGCCAGCAGCCAAGGGACAGGGGAGGAGACCCAGTACTTC
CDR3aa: CASSQGTGEETQYF

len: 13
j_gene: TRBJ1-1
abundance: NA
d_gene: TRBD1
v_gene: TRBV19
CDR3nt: TGTGCCAGTAAGGACAGGATGAACACTGAAGCTTTCTTT
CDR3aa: CASKDRMNTEAFF

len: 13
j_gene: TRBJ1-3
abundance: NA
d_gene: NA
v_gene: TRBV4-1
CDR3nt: TGCGCCAGCAGCCCGGCCGGCGGGGGCACCATATATTTT
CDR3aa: CASSPAGGGTIYF

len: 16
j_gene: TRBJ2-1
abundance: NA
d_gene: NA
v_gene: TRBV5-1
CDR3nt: TGCGCCAGCAATTCAGTTCCGGGATCCGGCTTGGGTGAGCAGTTCTTC
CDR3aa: CASNSVPGSGLGEQFF

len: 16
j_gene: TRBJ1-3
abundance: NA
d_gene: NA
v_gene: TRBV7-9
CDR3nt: TGTGCCAGCAGCGGCCGCAGGGGTTTTGGGGAAAACACCATATATTTT
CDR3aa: CASSGRRGFGENTIYF

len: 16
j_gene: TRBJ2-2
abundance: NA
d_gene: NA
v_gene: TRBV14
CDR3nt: TGTGCCAGCAGCCAAGAATTGCCGGCGAACACCGGGGAGCTGTTTTTT
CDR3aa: CASSQELPANTGELFF

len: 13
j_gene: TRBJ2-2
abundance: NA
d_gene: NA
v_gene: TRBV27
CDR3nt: TGTGCCAGCAAGAGCGCGAACACCGGGGAGCTGTTTTTT
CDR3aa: CASKSANTGELFF

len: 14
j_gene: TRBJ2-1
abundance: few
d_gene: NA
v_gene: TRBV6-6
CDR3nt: TGTGCCAGCAGGAGCGGGTTTTTTCAGGATGAGCAGTTCTTC
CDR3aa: CASRSGFFQDEQFF

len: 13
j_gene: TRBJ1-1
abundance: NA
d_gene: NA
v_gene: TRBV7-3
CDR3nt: TGTGCCAGCAGCTCCAGCCGGGTAGCTGAAGCTTTCTTT
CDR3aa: CASSSSRVAEAFF

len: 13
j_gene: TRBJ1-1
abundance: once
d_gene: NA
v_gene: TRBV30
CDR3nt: TGTGCCTGGAGCGTTGACAGGAACACTGAAGCTTTCTTT
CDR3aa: CAWSVDRNTEAFF

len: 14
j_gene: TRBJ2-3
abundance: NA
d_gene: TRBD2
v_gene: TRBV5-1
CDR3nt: TGCGCCAGCAGCTTTGGACTAGCAGCAGATACGCAGTATTTT
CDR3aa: CASSFGLAADTQYF

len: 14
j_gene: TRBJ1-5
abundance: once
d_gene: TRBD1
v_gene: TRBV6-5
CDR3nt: TGTGCCAGCAAAGGGACAGGGGGCAGACAGCCCCAGCATTTT
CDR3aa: CASKGTGGRQPQHF

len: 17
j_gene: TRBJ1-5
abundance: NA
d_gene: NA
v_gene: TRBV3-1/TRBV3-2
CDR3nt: TGTGCCAGCAGCCAAGATCTGGGAGGGTCTAGCAATCAGCCCCAGCATTTT
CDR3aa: CASSQDLGGSSNQPQHF

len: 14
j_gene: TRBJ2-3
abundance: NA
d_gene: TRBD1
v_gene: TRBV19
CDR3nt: TGTGCCAGTAGGGCCCAGGGGGCCGCAGATACGCAGTATTTT
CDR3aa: CASRAQGAADTQYF

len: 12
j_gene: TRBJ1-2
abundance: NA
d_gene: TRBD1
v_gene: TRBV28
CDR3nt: TGTGCCAGCAGCCTCAGGGGGTATGGCTACACCTTC
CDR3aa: CASSLRGYGYTF

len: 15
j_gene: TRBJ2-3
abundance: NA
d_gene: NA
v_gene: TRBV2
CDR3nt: TGTGCCAGCAGCCCCAACTCGGGAACAATCGGTACGCAGTATTTT
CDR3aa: CASSPNSGTIGTQYF

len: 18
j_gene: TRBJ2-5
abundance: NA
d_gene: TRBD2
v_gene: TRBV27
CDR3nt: TGTGCCAGCAGCCATTCCTGGACTAGCGGGAGTGGGGGGGAGACCCAGTACTTC
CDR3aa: CASSHSWTSGSGGETQYF

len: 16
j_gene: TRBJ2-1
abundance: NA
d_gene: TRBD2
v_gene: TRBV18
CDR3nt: TGTGCCAGCTCACCTTCCGGACTAGCGGGGGGAGATGAGCAGTTCTTC
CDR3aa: CASSPSGLAGGDEQFF

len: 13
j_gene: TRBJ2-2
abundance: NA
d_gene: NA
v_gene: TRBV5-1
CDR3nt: TGCGCCAGCAGCTTGGATGGGAGCGGGGAGCTGTTTTTT
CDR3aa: CASSLDGSGELFF